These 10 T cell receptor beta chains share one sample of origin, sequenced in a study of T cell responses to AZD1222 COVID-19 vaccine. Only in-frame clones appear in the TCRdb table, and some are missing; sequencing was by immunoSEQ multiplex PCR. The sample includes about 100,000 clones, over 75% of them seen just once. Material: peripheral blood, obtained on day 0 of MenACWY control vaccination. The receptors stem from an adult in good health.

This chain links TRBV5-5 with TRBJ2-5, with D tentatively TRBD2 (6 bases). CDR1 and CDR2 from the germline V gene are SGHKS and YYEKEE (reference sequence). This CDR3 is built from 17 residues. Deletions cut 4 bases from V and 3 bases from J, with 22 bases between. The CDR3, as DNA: TGTGCCAGCAGCCCTATTGGTTTGCGGGGAGGTGAAGAGACCCAGTACTTC. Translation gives CASSPIGLRGGEETQYF.

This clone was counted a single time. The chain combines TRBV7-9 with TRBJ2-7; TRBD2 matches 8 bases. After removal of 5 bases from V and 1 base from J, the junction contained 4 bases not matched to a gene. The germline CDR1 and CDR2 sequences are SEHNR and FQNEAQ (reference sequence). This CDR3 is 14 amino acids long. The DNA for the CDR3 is TGTGCCAGCAGCCGAGCGGGAGCGTCCTACGAGCAGTACTTC. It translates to CASSRAGASYEQYF.

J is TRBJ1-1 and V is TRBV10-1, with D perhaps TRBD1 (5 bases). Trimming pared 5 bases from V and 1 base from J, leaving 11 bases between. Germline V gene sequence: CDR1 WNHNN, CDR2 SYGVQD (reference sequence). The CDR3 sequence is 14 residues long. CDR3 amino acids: CASSYGHRNTEAFF. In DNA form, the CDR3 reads TGCGCCAGCAGTTACGGACATAGGAACACTGAAGCTTTCTTT.

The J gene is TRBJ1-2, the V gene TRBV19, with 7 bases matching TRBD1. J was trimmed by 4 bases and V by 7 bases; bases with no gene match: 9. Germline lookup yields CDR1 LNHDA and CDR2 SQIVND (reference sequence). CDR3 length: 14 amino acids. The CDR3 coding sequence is TGTGCCAGTATGGGGGACAGTACTTCCTATGGCTACACCTTC. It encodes CASMGDSTSYGYTF. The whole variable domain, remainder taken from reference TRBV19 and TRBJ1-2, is DGGITQSPKYLFRKEGQNVTLSCEQNLNHDAMYWYRQDPGQGLRLIYYSQIVNDFQKGDIAEGYSVSREKKESFPLTVTSAQKNPTAFYLCASMGDSTSYGYTFGSGTRLTVV.

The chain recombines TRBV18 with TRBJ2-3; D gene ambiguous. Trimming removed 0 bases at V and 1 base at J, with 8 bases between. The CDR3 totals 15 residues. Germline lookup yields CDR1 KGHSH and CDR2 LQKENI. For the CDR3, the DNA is TGTGCCAGCTCACCACCGAACCAGGGCACAGATACGCAGTATTTT. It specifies CASSPPNQGTDTQYF.

CDR3 coding DNA: TGTGCCAGCAGTTACTCTGGCGCAGGCTTTTTTGAAAAACTGTTTTTT. Its protein product is CASSYSGAGFFEKLFF. V is TRBV6-5 and J is TRBJ1-4; D gene unclear. Trimming shortened V by 0 bases and J by 7 bases, and 15 bases separated the two germline ends. CDR1 and CDR2 (germline): MNHEY, SVGAGI. The CDR3 sequence is 16 residues long.

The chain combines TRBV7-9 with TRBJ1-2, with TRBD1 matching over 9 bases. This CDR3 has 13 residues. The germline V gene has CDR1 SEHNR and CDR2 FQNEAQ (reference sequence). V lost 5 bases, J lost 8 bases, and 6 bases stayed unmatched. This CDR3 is CASSLGTGRGYTF. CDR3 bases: TGTGCCAGCAGCCTCGGGACAGGGAGAGGCTACACCTTC.

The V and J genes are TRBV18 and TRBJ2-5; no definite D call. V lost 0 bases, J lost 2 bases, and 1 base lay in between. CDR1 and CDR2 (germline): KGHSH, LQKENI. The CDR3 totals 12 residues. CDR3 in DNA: TGTGCCAGCTCACCACCTCAAGAGACCCAGTACTTC. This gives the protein CASSPPQETQYF.

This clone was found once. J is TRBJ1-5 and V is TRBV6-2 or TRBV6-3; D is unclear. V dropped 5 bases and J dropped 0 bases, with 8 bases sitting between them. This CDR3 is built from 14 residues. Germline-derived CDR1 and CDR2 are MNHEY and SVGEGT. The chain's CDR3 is CASSEWYSNQPQHF. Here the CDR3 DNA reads TGTGCCAGCAGTGAGTGGTATAGCAATCAGCCCCAGCATTTT.

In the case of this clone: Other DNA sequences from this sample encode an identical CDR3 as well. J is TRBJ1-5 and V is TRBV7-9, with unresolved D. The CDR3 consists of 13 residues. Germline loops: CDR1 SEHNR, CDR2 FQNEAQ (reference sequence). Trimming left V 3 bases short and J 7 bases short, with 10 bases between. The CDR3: CASSLAGIQPQHF. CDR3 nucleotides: TGTGCCAGCAGCTTGGCGGGGATCCAGCCCCAGCATTTT.